Listed below are T cell receptor beta chains from one sample, sequenced in a study of Ad26.COV2.S vaccination and SARS-CoV-2 variants. Clones were read by immunoSEQ multiplex PCR, and TCRdb kept only the in-frame ones, dropping some. The repertoire includes hundreds of thousands of clones, more than 70% of them detected once, and over 1.3% sits in the top ten. The specimen comprised peripheral blood, sampled in a trial of Ad26.COV2.S vaccine versus placebo. The origin of the receptors is a person between 18 and 60 years old who received the Ad26.COV2.S COVID-19 vaccine or a placebo. The CDR3 runs from the conserved cysteine through the conserved F or W.

j_call	v_call	cdr3_aa
TRBJ1-2	TRBV28	CASMAPGLGGYTF
TRBJ2-5	TRBV5-6	CASSWTVFGETQYF
TRBJ2-7	TRBV2	CARKASGAEQYF
TRBJ2-5	TRBV7-6	CASSFVGGIQETQYF
TRBJ2-5	TRBV10-3	CATLAGGGETQYF
TRBJ1-4	TRBV5-4	CASSSGTGGPAGEKLFF
TRBJ1-2	TRBV6-1	CASSERGPFNYGYTF
TRBJ1-6	TRBV6-6	CASREWTGVYNSPLHF
TRBJ1-4	TRBV27	CASSRVDSTNEKLFF
TRBJ2-3	TRBV7-9	CASSLAEPSGTDTQYF
TRBJ2-7	TRBV5-1	CASSLGGTGSYEQYF
TRBJ2-7	TRBV7-2	CASSSESKGAYEQYF
TRBJ2-6	TRBV2	CATHPSGANVLTF
TRBJ2-3	TRBV6-2/TRBV6-3	CASSPGGFSTDTQYF
TRBJ1-2	TRBV30	CAWSGREGYTF
TRBJ2-1	TRBV27	CASSLSDHYNEQFF
TRBJ1-5	TRBV3-1/TRBV3-2	CASSPGQGVPEPQHF
TRBJ2-5	TRBV9	CASSVDQGRGTQYF
TRBJ2-7	TRBV5-1	CASSLETTAWEQYF
TRBJ2-1	TRBV6-6	CASILAGEQFF
TRBJ2-1	TRBV5-4	CASSPPSTSEQFF
TRBJ1-1	TRBV30	CAWARRRQAMNTEAFF
TRBJ1-2	TRBV7-8	CASSVGTGFGYTF
TRBJ2-1	TRBV11-2	CASSHGTSGATGNEQFF
TRBJ1-2	TRBV18	CASAKEAGPVYGYTF
TRBJ1-2	TRBV6-5	CASSYRQIYGYTF
TRBJ1-1	TRBV3-1/TRBV3-2	CASSQEGRGTEAFF
TRBJ2-1	TRBV29-1	CSVRLAGISYNEQFF
TRBJ2-2	TRBV30	CACNRGPFTGELFF
TRBJ2-1	TRBV19	CASSISLAVPNEQFF
TRBJ1-3	TRBV5-5	CASSRQVLDSGNTIYF
TRBJ1-3	TRBV27	CASSASGLRNTIYF
TRBJ2-1	TRBV7-2	CASSSGGDAASYNEQFF
TRBJ2-1	TRBV6-2/TRBV6-3	CASSPELISYNEQFF
TRBJ1-1	TRBV6-2/TRBV6-3	CASSYSDSRPEAFF
TRBJ1-4	TRBV12-5	CASGLGRDRDEKLFF
TRBJ2-5	TRBV6-2/TRBV6-3	CASSYGQETQYF
TRBJ2-7	TRBV25-1	CASSAPGGGGIYEQYF
TRBJ1-3	TRBV6-5	CASKRGGPSGNTIYF
TRBJ1-6	TRBV12-3/TRBV12-4	CASRGNTNSPLHF
TRBJ1-6	TRBV7-2	CASSLDPGENSPLHF
TRBJ2-5	TRBV11-2	CASSLSRDLGLGTQYF
TRBJ1-1	TRBV21-1	CASSKAALKNTEAFF
TRBJ1-4	TRBV10-1	CASNSSGQDGNEKLFF
TRBJ2-6	TRBV23-1	CASSQSPGLTSGANVLTF
TRBJ2-1	TRBV2	CAGRGEYGEQFF
TRBJ2-1	TRBV6-5	CASSLGRGSYNEQFF
TRBJ2-1	TRBV30	CAWSVQLNEQFF
TRBJ2-5	TRBV28	CASSLSTGQAGETQYF
TRBJ1-1	TRBV2	CASSVTLVAFF
TRBJ1-6	TRBV7-2	CASSLAWDSNSPLHF
TRBJ2-7	TRBV19	CASRQGAGEQYF
TRBJ2-5	TRBV10-2	CASMLRDFYF
TRBJ1-5	TRBV30	CAWSPEGAGLGMQPQHF
TRBJ1-1	TRBV6-6	CASSPRGGTEAFF
TRBJ1-1	TRBV6-2/TRBV6-3	CASSYSGRGTEAFF
TRBJ1-2	TRBV4-1	CASSQGGGGYGYTF
TRBJ2-5	TRBV21-1	CASSKEGDRRCQETQYF
TRBJ1-5	TRBV18	CASSPGRNQPQHF
TRBJ1-2	TRBV30	CAWSEGQGLGYTF